These T cell receptor beta chains were read from a single sample in a study of CD8 T cells in Susac syndrome. From the immunoSEQ multiplex PCR reads, TCRdb called clonotypes with MiXCR, one entry per CDR3 protein. The repertoire consists of approximately 150,000 distinct CDR3 sequences, with approximately 94% occurring once and the leading ten covering 0.075% to 0.095%. The sequenced sample was CD4+ T cells from PBMCs. The source of these receptors is a human donor with multiple sclerosis. CDR3s leave out the opening cysteine and the closing phenylalanine or tryptophan.

J	V	CDR3
TRBJ2-1	TRBV6-1	ASSGREDGSEQF
TRBJ1-1	TRBV27	ASSPSPSLRGTEAF
TRBJ1-5	TRBV7-6	ASSPQATGINQPQH
TRBJ2-7	TRBV9	ASSHLVNSYEQY
TRBJ2-1	TRBV24-1	ATSDSHQGGRYNEQF
TRBJ2-5	TRBV12-3/TRBV12-4	ASSLGTTVETQY
TRBJ1-2	TRBV5-4	ASSFSSNYGYT
TRBJ2-1	TRBV28	ASSGQGLPRQV
TRBJ2-5	TRBV20-1	SSGTSGRLDQETQY
TRBJ2-1	TRBV11-3	ASSLRLAGGQGEQF
TRBJ2-5	TRBV20-1	SARGLAGVETQY
TRBJ2-7	TRBV12-3/TRBV12-4	ASSPTAGHEQY
TRBJ1-1	TRBV29-1	SVDRSNTEAF
TRBJ2-7	TRBV6-1	ASSVRASYEQY
TRBJ2-3	TRBV7-2	ASSDQREKQY
TRBJ1-3	TRBV7-9	ASSPRDASSGNTIY
TRBJ1-1	TRBV10-2	ASSDWAEYSEAF
TRBJ1-5	TRBV6-5	ASSSIGNWDIQPQH
TRBJ1-1	TRBV4-3	ASSQSQGEAEAF
TRBJ2-2	TRBV29-1	SVAFRETGELF
TRBJ2-3	TRBV2	ASRTGSDTQY
TRBJ1-2	TRBV29-1	SVRIRQSYGYT
TRBJ2-4	TRBV28	ASSLAGGPGNIQY
TRBJ2-4	TRBV30	AWSLLAKNIQY
TRBJ2-7	TRBV20-1	SARDSAGEGEQY
TRBJ2-7	TRBV23-1	ASSHLTGTSLYEQY
TRBJ1-2	TRBV28	ASSLYLYGYT
TRBJ2-1	TRBV20-1	SASTTSGRVGEQF
TRBJ1-1	TRBV19	ASRPGGGRGTEAF
TRBJ2-7	TRBV5-1	ASTRDYNYEQY
TRBJ1-2	TRBV7-2	ASRPGSVGGGGYGYT
TRBJ1-1	TRBV5-1	ASSAAMNTEAF
TRBJ2-3	TRBV5-1	ASSPGTSGTDTQY
TRBJ2-7	TRBV6-5	ASSSPRDSTYEQY
TRBJ1-1	TRBV27	ASRFERGRTEAF
TRBJ1-5	TRBV6-2/TRBV6-3	ASSNTDRVHQPQH
TRBJ1-2	TRBV28	ASSLDSYYGYT
TRBJ1-1	TRBV7-9	ASSLTGTNTEAF
TRBJ2-5	TRBV5-1	ASSPRQGPKQETQY
TRBJ2-5	TRBV3-1	ASTPAGKGTQY
TRBJ2-7	TRBV29-1	SVTSGRLREQY
TRBJ2-3	TRBV4-1	ASSQDRGATDTQY
TRBJ2-3	TRBV10-1	ASRRLAGDTQY
TRBJ2-7	TRBV9	ASSPGFGGLEISSYEQY
TRBJ1-1	TRBV2	ASSSQGADTEAF